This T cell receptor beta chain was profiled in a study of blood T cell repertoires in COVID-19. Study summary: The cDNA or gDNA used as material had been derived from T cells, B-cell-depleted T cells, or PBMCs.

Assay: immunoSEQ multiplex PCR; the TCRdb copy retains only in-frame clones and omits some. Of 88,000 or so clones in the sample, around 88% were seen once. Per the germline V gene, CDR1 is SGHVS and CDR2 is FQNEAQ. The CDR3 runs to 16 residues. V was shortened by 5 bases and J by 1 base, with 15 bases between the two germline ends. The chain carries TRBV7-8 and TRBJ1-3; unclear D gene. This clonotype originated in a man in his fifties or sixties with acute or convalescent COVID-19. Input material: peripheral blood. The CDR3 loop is CASSPLRVPSGNTIYF. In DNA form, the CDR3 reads TGTGCCAGCAGCCCCTTACGGGTCCCATCTGGAAACACCATATATTTT. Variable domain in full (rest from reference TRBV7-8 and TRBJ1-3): GAGVSQSPRYKVAKRGQDVALRCDPISGHVSLFWYQQALGQGPEFLTYFQNEAQLDKSGLPSDRFFAERPEGSVSTLKIQRTQQEDSAVYLCASSPLRVPSGNTIYFGEGSWLTVV.